This T cell receptor (beta chain) was sequenced in a study of beta chain features in type 1 diabetes. Study findings and constraints: In all four CD4+ subsets, TCRB CDR3 length was significantly, moderately reduced in type 1 diabetes. TCRB repertoires of naive, central memory and Treg cells appeared more similar among patients than among healthy donors.

Reverse transcription of all isolated RNA meant that expressed TCRB transcripts were sequenced. Assay: immunoSEQ multiplex PCR; the TCRdb copy retains only in-frame clones and omits some. This sample carries around 160,000 clones, roughly 48% of them seen once, and the ten largest clones take 0.35% to 0.5%. A note on this clone: What it recognizes is unknown.

V lost 6 bases and J lost 7; bases outside the gene matches: 6. The CDR3 has 14 residues. The germline gives CDR1 MNHEY, CDR2 SVGAGI. Cell sorting via CD45RO/CCR7/CD25/CD127/CD95/CD27 was performed to obtain CD4+ naive, central memory, regulatory and stem cell-like memory cells. The chain uses TRBV6-5 and TRBJ1-6; 7 bases align to TRBD1. The sequence was obtained from a man aged 18 to 30 in good health. Source material: Tregs from blood. CDR3 coding DNA: TGTGCCAGCAGGCGGGACAGAACGAATTCACCCCTCCACTTT. It specifies CASRRDRTNSPLHF.